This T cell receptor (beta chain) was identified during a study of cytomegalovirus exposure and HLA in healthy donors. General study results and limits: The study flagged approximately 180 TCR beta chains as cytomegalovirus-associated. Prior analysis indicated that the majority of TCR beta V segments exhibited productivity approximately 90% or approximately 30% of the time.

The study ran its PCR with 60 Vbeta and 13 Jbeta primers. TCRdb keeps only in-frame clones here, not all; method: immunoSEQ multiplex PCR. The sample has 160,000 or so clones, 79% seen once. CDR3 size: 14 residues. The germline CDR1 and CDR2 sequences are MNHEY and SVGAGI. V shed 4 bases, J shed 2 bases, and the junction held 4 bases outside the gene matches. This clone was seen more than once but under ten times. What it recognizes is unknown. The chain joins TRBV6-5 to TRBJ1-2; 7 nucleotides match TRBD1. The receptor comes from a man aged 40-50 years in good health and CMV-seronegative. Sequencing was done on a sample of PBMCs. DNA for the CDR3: TGTGCCAGCAGTTCATTACAGGGGAACTATGGCTACACCTTC. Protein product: CASSSLQGNYGYTF.